This record concerns one T cell receptor beta chain sequence. Its antigen remains unknown. The germline gives CDR1 MNHEY, CDR2 SVGEGT. CDR3 length: 14 residues. Trimming cost V 6 bases and J 3 bases, with 15 bases left between them. Only in-frame clones appear in the TCRdb table, and some are missing; sequencing was by immunoSEQ multiplex PCR. The repertoire holds under 300,000 clones, with over 90% as singletons. These data originate in a study of T cell responses to AZD1222 COVID-19 vaccine. Notes on the study in general: At 160-218 and 743-854, vaccine-associated CD4 TCRs were dominant, and they spanned spike.

This clonotype originated in an adult in good health. The chain uses TRBV6-2 or TRBV6-3 and TRBJ2-7; no definite D call. Sequenced here: peripheral blood, sampled on day 0 of AZD1222 vaccination. This CDR3 reads CASSPQSIGYEQYF. The DNA for the CDR3 is TGTGCCAGCAGCCCCCAGTCAATTGGCTACGAGCAGTACTTC.